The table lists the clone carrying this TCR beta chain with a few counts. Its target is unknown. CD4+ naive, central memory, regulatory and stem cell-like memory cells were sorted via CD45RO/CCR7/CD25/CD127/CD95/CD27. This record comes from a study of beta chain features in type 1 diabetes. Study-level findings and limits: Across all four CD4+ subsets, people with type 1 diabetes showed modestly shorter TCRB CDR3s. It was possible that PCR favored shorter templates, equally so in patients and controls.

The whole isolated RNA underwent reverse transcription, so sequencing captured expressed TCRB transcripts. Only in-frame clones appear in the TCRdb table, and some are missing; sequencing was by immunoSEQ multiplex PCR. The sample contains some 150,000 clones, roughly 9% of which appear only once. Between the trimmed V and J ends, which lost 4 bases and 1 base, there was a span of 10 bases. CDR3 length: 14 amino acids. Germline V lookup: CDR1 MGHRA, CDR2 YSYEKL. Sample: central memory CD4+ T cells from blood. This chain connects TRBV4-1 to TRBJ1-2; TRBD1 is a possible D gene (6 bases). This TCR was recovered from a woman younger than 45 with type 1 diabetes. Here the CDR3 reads CASSPGQNNYGYTF. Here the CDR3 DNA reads TGCGCCAGCAGCCCGGGACAAAATAACTATGGCTACACCTTC.